In this sample, the clone carrying this TCR beta chain turned up many times. What it binds is unknown. The sorted libraries drew on 910,000 or so T cells that were CD4+ or CD8+. The germline V and J ends were trimmed by 7 bases and 4 bases, with 16 bases remaining between them. In germline, CDR1 is SEHNR, CDR2 FQNEAQ (reference sequence). The CDR3 runs 14 residues. The data stem from a study of neurological immune-mediated disorders. Synthesis of cDNA was performed by 5'RACE using 10-nucleotide random UMIs. MiXCR, run by TCRdb on the 5' RACE reads, gives a single entry per CDR3 protein. The sample lists 39,000 or so distinct CDR3 sequences; about 4.8% were seen once. Study-wide results and limits: The expanded clones of different subjects shared no CDR3 amino acid sequences (suggesting private repertoires in all groups).

The receptor comes from a man aged 18 to 35 in good health. The rearrangement links TRBV7-9 to TRBJ2-5; D tentatively reads TRBD1 or TRBD2 (6 bases each). The sample taken for sequencing was CD4+ T cells from blood. CDR3 sequence (DNA): TGTGCCAGCACCTCGAGGGGGGCCGGAGAGACCCAGTACTTC. Translated, it gives CASTSRGAGETQYF. Together with reference TRBV7-9 and TRBJ2-5, the CDR3 gives the full variable domain: DTGVSQNPRHKITKRGQNVTFRCDPISEHNRLYWYRQTLGQGPEFLTYFQNEAQLEKSRLLSDRFSAERPKGSFSTLEIQRTEQGDSAMYLCASTSRGAGETQYFGPGTRLLVL.